One sample yielded the 25 T cell receptor beta chains listed below, sequenced in a study of beta chain features in type 1 diabetes. Expressed TCRB transcripts were sequenced after all isolated RNA was converted to cDNA. Here immunoSEQ multiplex PCR was the method, and the copy in TCRdb shows in-frame clones only, minus some. The sample yields roughly 240,000 clones, about 63% seen once. Source material: naive CD4+ T cells from blood. The origin of the receptors is a man aged 25-40 years in good health.

The chain has TRBV30 and TRBJ2-5; tentative D call: TRBD1 (5 bases). CDR1 GTSNPN and CDR2 SVGIG come from the germline V gene (reference sequence). V lost 0 bases and J 1 base, leaving 12 bases between the germline ends. The CDR3 sequence is 15 residues long. The CDR3 sequence is CAWSVHPGPQETQYF. CDR3 nucleotide sequence: TGTGCCTGGAGTGTACATCCAGGGCCCCAAGAGACCCAGTACTTC.

V is TRBV7-2 and J is TRBJ2-7; 15 nucleotides line up with TRBD2. CDR1 is SGHTA, CDR2 FQGNSA, per germline. CDR3 length: 18 amino acids. V shed 2 bases, J shed 1 base, and the junction held 6 bases outside the gene matches. The CDR3 protein is CASSLPGTSGRSSYEQYF. The CDR3 bases are TGTGCCAGCAGCTTACCCGGGACTAGCGGGAGGTCTTCCTACGAGCAGTACTTC.

CDR3 sequence reads: CASSQGLAGGSYNEQFF. The CDR3 DNA reads as TGTGCCAGCAGCCAGGGACTAGCGGGAGGATCCTACAATGAGCAGTTCTTC. The chain carries TRBV7-8 and TRBJ2-1; 15 bases line up with TRBD2. Unmatched junction bases numbered 3, after V lost 5 bases and J lost 1 base. Germline V gives CDR1 SGHVS, CDR2 FQNEAQ. The CDR3 loop spans 17 amino acids.

This rearrangement joins TRBV4-2 to TRBJ2-3, with 8 bases identical to TRBD2. The CDR3 has 17 residues. J gave up 2 bases and V 1 base, and 8 bases lay outside the gene matches. From germline, CDR1 is LGHNA and CDR2 YNFKEQ. The CDR3 DNA reads TGTGCCAGCAGCCAAGTCCCACTAGCGGCCCCCACAGATACGCAGTATTTT. Translating gives CASSQVPLAAPTDTQYF.

As to this clone: The sample contains more than one DNA sequence encoding this CDR3. The chain links TRBV20-1 to TRBJ2-5; tentative D call: TRBD1 (6 bases). The CDR3 extends over 11 amino acids. CDR1 DFQATT and CDR2 SNEGSKA come from the germline V gene (reference sequence). The ends were cut back, 5 bases at V and 3 bases at J, with 7 bases in the middle. This chain's CDR3 is CSASGEETQYF. The DNA for the CDR3 is TGCAGTGCTTCAGGGGAAGAGACCCAGTACTTC.

The rearrangement joins TRBV9 to TRBJ2-3; 11 bases map to TRBD2. Trimming cost V 4 bases and J 0 bases; bases outside gene matches: 4. Per germline, CDR1 SGDLS and CDR2 YYNGEE. CDR3 size: 16 residues. CDR3 sequence reads: CASSSRTSGSTDTQYF. CDR3 bases: TGTGCCAGCAGCTCCCGGACTAGCGGGAGCACAGATACGCAGTATTTT. Using reference TRBV9 and TRBJ2-3 for the parts outside the CDR3, the full variable domain is DSGVTQTPKHLITATGQRVTLRCSPRSGDLSVYWYQQSLDQGLQFLIQYYNGEERAKGNILERFSAQQFPDLHSELNLSSLELGDSALYFCASSSRTSGSTDTQYFGPGTRLTVL.

This clone was seen only a few times. This chain uses TRBV5-4 with TRBJ2-2; TRBD2 matches 7 bases. This CDR3 spans 16 amino acids. V lost 3 bases to trimming and J lost 3 bases; unmatched junction nucleotides: 8. Germline V gene lookup returns CDR1 SGHNT and CDR2 YYREEE (reference sequence). CDR3 in amino acids: CASSSKRDRDTGELFF. CDR3 DNA: TGTGCCAGCAGCTCCAAGCGGGATCGAGACACCGGGGAGCTGTTTTTT.

CDR3 DNA sequence: TGTGCCAGCAGCAGGGGGGATACGCAGTATTTT. As protein: CASSRGDTQYF. V and J are TRBV7-2 and TRBJ2-3; perhaps TRBD1 as D (6 bases). The CDR3 contains 11 residues. Trimming pared 5 bases from V and 6 bases from J, leaving 6 bases between. Germline CDR1 reads SGHTA; CDR2 reads FQGNSA.

V is TRBV29-1 and J is TRBJ1-1, with D unclear. The CDR3 runs 14 residues. The V end lost 2 bases, the J end lost 2 bases, and 12 bases lay between the germline ends. Germline-derived CDR1 and CDR2 are SQVTM and ANQGSEA. The CDR3 is CSVEWGKGNTEAFF. CDR3 in DNA: TGCAGCGTTGAATGGGGTAAGGGTAACACTGAAGCTTTCTTT.

The chain joins TRBV4-3 to TRBJ2-3; 7 nucleotides align to TRBD2. Germline assignment: CDR1 LGHNA and CDR2 YSLEER. Losses at the gene ends were 6 bases for V and 12 bases for J; bases not matched to a gene: 12. This CDR3 is 13 amino acids long. The CDR3 DNA is TGCGCCAGCAGACGTAATCAGGGAGGGCCCCAGTATTTT. It encodes CASRRNQGGPQYF.

The rearrangement joins TRBV2 to TRBJ2-3; TRBD2 agrees at 9 bases. Germline values: CDR1 SNHLY, CDR2 FYNNEI. The CDR3 has 14 residues. The V segment lost 5 bases and the J segment 2 bases; nucleotides outside the gene matches: 2. CDR3 nucleotide sequence: TGTGCCAGCAGTACTAGCGGGTACACAGATACGCAGTATTTT. Translated, it gives CASSTSGYTDTQYF.

The J gene is TRBJ2-3, the V gene TRBV29-1; TRBD2 matches 11 bases. Germline V gives CDR1 SQVTM, CDR2 ANQGSEA. The length of the CDR3 is 14 residues. Losses at the gene ends were 3 bases for V and 7 bases for J; bases not matched to a gene: 6. The DNA for the CDR3 is TGCAGCGTTGAGCTAGCGGGGGGCCGTAATACGCAGTATTTT. Amino acid sequence: CSVELAGGRNTQYF.

V and J are TRBV25-1 and TRBJ2-7; the D is unclear. V dropped 5 bases and J dropped 5 bases, with 22 bases sitting between them. The CDR3 loop spans 16 amino acids. The germline gives CDR1 MGHDK, CDR2 SYGVNS. CDR3 residues: CASSLSVGRKGDEQYF. Here the CDR3 DNA reads TGTGCCAGCAGTCTCTCCGTGGGTCGGAAGGGCGACGAGCAGTACTTC.

The chain recombines TRBV30 with TRBJ1-2; D gene unclear. The CDR3 extends over 14 amino acids. Between the trimmed V and J ends, which lost 2 bases and 1 base, there was a span of 11 bases. CDR1 and CDR2 (germline): GTSNPN, SVGIG (reference sequence). The chain's CDR3 is CAWSRGQSNYGYTF. CDR3 in DNA: TGTGCCTGGAGTAGAGGCCAAAGTAACTATGGCTACACCTTC. Filled out from reference TRBV30 and TRBJ1-2, the complete variable domain reads SQTIHQWPATLVQPVGSPLSLECTVEGTSNPNLYWYRQAAGRGLQLLFYSVGIGQISSEVPQNLSASRPQDRQFILSSKKLLLSDSGFYLCAWSRGQSNYGYTFGSGTRLTVV.

This chain links TRBV30 with TRBJ2-7; D is uncertain. Deletions cut 7 bases from V and 4 bases from J, with 11 bases between. The CDR3 spans 11 residues. In germline, CDR1 is GTSNPN, CDR2 SVGIG (reference sequence). In nucleotides, the CDR3 is TGTGCCTTGAATGACGTGTACGAGCAGTACTTC. The encoded protein is CALNDVYEQYF.

The table lists this clone with a count of one. J is TRBJ2-5 and V is TRBV6-5, with 7 bases matching TRBD1. Germline CDR1 reads MNHEY; CDR2 reads SVGAGI. Trimming removed 6 bases from V and 2 bases from J; junction bases left unmatched: 9. This CDR3 has 15 residues. The CDR3 reads CASRITGQAQETQYF. As DNA, the CDR3 is TGTGCCAGCAGGATTACCGGACAGGCTCAAGAGACCCAGTACTTC.

This chain joins TRBV29-1 and TRBJ2-1; D gene uncertain. Per germline, CDR1 SQVTM and CDR2 ANQGSEA. The CDR3 has 14 amino acids. Trimming removed 0 bases at V and 7 bases at J, with 13 bases between. The CDR3 protein is CSVEEGGIGNEQFF. The CDR3 bases are TGCAGCGTTGAAGAAGGTGGGATCGGGAATGAGCAGTTCTTC.

The chain couples TRBV4-2 to TRBJ2-1; D is ambiguous. The germline gives CDR1 LGHNA, CDR2 YNFKEQ. The V gene lost 0 bases and the J gene lost 9 bases, with 6 bases spanning the gap. This CDR3 has 12 residues. The CDR3 region is CASSQDGGEQFF. The CDR3 coding sequence is TGTGCCAGCAGCCAAGATGGTGGTGAGCAGTTCTTC.

The chain employs TRBV30 and TRBJ2-7, with TRBD2 matching 7 bases. The V gene end was trimmed by 4 bases and the J gene end by 5 bases; junction bases not matched to a gene: 8. Germline CDR1 GTSNPN, CDR2 SVGIG (reference sequence). This CDR3 region has 13 residues. The CDR3 DNA reads TGTGCCTGGAACCTCCTACTAGCGAACGAGCAGTACTTC. Protein sequence: CAWNLLLANEQYF.

The chain combines TRBV11-2 with TRBJ2-1; D might be TRBD2 (7 bases). CDR3 length equals 14 residues. V was shortened by 4 bases and J by 7 bases, with 14 bases between the two germline ends. CDR1 is SGHAT and CDR2 is FQNNGV in the germline V gene. CDR3 protein: CASSSGLDRNEQFF. The CDR3 DNA is TGTGCCAGCAGCTCTGGACTAGACAGGAATGAGCAGTTCTTC.

The chain joins TRBV7-9 to TRBJ2-7, with 10 nucleotides matching TRBD2. The CDR3 is 14 amino acids. Germline V gives CDR1 SEHNR, CDR2 FQNEAQ (reference sequence). J was trimmed by 7 bases and V by 5 bases; bases with no gene match: 8. DNA for the CDR3: TGTGCCAGCAGCCAAGGGCTAGCGGGAGAGGAGCAGTACTTC. Its protein product is CASSQGLAGEEQYF.

This clone has only a few counts. The V call is TRBV10-3, the J call TRBJ2-5, with 7 bases fitting TRBD1. Per germline, CDR1 ENHRY and CDR2 SYGVKD. The J segment lost 4 bases and the V segment lost 5 bases, leaving 4 bases of the junction unmatched. CDR3 length equals 13 residues. CDR3 region: CAISTGVLETQYF. The CDR3 bases are TGTGCCATCAGTACAGGGGTATTAGAGACCCAGTACTTC.

The count of this clone is one. The CDR3 sequence is CSVSRVGLELTDTQYF. CDR3 coding DNA: TGCAGCGTTTCCCGCGTGGGGCTAGAACTTACAGATACGCAGTATTTT. The chain has TRBV29-1 and TRBJ2-3, with D possibly being TRBD1 (5 bases). Trimming removed 5 bases at V and 3 bases at J, with 21 bases between. This CDR3 spans 16 amino acids. Germline V gives CDR1 SQVTM, CDR2 ANQGSEA.

This clone was detected once. The chain joins TRBV6-1 to TRBJ2-3, with 9 bases identical to TRBD2. V trimming: 2 bases; J trimming: 2 bases; junction bases outside the gene matches: 5. This CDR3 contains 16 residues. Germline CDR1 MNHNS, CDR2 SASEGT. The CDR3 bases are TGTGCCAGCAGTGAACTAGCGGGGCGCTCCACAGATACGCAGTATTTT. Protein sequence: CASSELAGRSTDTQYF.

V is TRBV29-1 and J is TRBJ1-1; no clear D gene. Trimming took 2 bases from V and 6 from J, leaving 13 bases between them. The germline CDR1 and CDR2 sequences are SQVTM and ANQGSEA. The CDR3 spans 13 residues. The CDR3 DNA reads TGCAGCGTTGAAAAGCACCTAGAGCCTGAAGCTTTCTTT. This encodes CSVEKHLEPEAFF.